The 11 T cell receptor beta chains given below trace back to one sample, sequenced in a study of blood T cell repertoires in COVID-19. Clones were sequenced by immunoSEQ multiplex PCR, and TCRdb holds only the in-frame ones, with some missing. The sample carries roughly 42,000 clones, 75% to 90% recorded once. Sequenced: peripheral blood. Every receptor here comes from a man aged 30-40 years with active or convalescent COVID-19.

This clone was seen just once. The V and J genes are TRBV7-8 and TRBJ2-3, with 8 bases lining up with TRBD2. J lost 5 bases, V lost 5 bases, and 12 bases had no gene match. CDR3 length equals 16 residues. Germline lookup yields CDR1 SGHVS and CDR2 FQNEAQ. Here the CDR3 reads CASSPQLGLAGDTQYF. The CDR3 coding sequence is TGTGCCAGCAGCCCCCAATTAGGTCTAGCGGGAGATACGCAGTATTTT.

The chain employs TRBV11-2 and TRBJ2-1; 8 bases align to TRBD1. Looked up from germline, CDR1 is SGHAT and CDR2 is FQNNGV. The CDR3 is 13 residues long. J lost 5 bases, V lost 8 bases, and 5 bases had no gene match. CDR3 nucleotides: TGTGCCAGCGGGGGACAGGCAGACAATGAGCAGTTCTTC. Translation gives CASGGQADNEQFF.

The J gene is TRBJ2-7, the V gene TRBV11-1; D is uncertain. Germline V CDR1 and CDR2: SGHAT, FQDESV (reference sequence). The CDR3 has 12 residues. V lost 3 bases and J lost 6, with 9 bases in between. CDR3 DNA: TGTGCCAGCAGCTTGTCAATTAGCGAGCAGTACGTC. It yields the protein CASSLSISEQYV.

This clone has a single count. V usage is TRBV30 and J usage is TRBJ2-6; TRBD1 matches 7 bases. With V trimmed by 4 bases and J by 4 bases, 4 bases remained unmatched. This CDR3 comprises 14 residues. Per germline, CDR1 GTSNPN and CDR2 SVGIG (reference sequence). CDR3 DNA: TGTGCCTGGATGACAGGGTACGGGGCCAACGTCCTGACTTTC. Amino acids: CAWMTGYGANVLTF. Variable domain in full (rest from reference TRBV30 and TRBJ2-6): SQTIHQWPATLVQPVGSPLSLECTVEGTSNPNLYWYRQAAGRGLQLLFYSVGIGQISSEVPQNLSASRPQDRQFILSSKKLLLSDSGFYLCAWMTGYGANVLTFGAGSRLTVL.

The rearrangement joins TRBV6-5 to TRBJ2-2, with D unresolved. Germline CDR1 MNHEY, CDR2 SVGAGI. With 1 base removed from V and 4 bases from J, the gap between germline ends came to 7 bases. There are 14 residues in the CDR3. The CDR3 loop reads CASSYWASTGELFF. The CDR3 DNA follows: TGTGCCAGCAGTTACTGGGCTTCCACCGGGGAGCTGTTTTTT.

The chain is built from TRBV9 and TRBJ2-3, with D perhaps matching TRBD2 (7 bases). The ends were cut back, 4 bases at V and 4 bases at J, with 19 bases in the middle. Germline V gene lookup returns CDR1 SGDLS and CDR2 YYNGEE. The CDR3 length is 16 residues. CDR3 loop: CASSPRGGGASDTQYF. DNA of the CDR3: TGTGCCAGCAGCCCGAGGGGAGGGGGGGCATCAGATACGCAGTATTTT.

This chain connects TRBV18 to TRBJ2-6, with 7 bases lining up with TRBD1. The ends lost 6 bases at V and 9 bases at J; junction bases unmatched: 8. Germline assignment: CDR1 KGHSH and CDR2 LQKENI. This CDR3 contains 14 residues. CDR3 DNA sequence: TGTGCCAGCTCTCCTACAGGGGCCAACAACGTCCTGACTTTC. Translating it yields CASSPTGANNVLTF.

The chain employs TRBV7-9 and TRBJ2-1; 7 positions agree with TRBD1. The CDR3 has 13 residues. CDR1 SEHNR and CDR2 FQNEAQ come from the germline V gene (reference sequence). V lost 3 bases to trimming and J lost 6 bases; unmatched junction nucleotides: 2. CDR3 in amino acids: CASSFSGGNEQFF. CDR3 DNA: TGTGCCAGCAGCTTTTCAGGGGGCAATGAGCAGTTCTTC.

CDR3 residues: CSASSRLAKNIQYF. CDR3 sequence (DNA): TGCAGTGCTAGTTCACGACTAGCCAAAAACATTCAGTACTTC. J is TRBJ2-4 and V is TRBV20-1, with no clear D. The CDR3 has 14 residues. Germline lookup yields CDR1 DFQATT and CDR2 SNEGSKA (reference sequence). The germline V and J ends were trimmed by 3 bases and 0 bases, with 9 bases remaining between them.

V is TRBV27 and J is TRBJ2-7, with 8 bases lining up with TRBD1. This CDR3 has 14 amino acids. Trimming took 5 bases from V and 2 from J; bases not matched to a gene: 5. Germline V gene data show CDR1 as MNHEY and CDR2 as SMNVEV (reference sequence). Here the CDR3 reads CASSPRDRPYEQYF. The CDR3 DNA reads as TGTGCCAGCAGTCCTCGGGACAGGCCCTACGAGCAGTACTTC.

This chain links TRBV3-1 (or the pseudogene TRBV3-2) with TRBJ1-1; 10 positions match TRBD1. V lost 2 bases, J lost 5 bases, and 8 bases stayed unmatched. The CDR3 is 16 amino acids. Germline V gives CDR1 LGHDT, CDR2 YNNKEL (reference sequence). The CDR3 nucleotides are TGTGCCAGCAGCCAAAGACAGGGGGCGCGGTGGACTGAAGCTTTCTTT. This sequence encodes CASSQRQGARWTEAFF.